The T cell receptor (beta chain) under discussion was sequenced for a study of blood T cell repertoires in COVID-19. Overall study context: COVID-19 samples, acute and convalescent, were from the United States, Italy and Spain. T cells, B-cell-depleted T cells, or PBMCs supplied cDNA or gDNA.

Original processing methods: Scientists estimated how many nucleated cells there were by amplifying reference gene primers. TCRdb's table, derived via immunoSEQ multiplex PCR, lists solely in-frame clones and lacks some. V, J and clone size derive from that table, while D and trimming were established from the DNA sequence. This table has about 220,000 clones, roughly 84% appearing once. The sequenced sample consisted of peripheral blood. The clonotype was recovered from a man aged 45-65 years who had recovered from COVID-19.

The CDR3 reads CASSYSLSDRAVYEQYF. The DNA of the CDR3 is TGTGCCAGCAGTTACTCCCTATCGGACAGGGCGGTCTACGAGCAGTACTTC. The rearrangement links TRBV6-2 or TRBV6-3 to TRBJ2-7; 8 bases line up with TRBD1. V was clipped by 0 bases and J by 3 bases; unmatched bases: 10. The CDR3 runs to 17 residues. The V gene's germline CDR1 is MNHEY and CDR2 SVGEGT.